The clone carrying this T cell receptor (beta chain) came up many times. Its antigen is not known. Unique molecular identifiers were incorporated during preparation of the TCRbeta library. Each CDR3 protein gets one entry after TCRdb re-called the PCR reads with MiXCR. Here the sample spans approximately 630,000 distinct CDR3 sequences, about an eighth being singletons. This sample was taken from a study of T-cell reconstitution after alpha-beta-depleted transplantation in children. Study findings and constraints: It was surviving recipient T cells and thymic progenitors that gave some patients high TCRbeta diversity at day 60.

Between the trimmed V and J ends, which lost 0 bases and 4 bases, there was a span of 4 bases. The CDR3 contains 12 residues. Germline CDR1 LGHDT, CDR2 YNNKEL (reference sequence). The clonotype was recovered from a girl aged 2 to 9 with congenital amegakaryocytic thrombocytopenia, due to receive a stem cell transplant. This specimen consisted of PBMCs, obtained before TCRalphabeta/CD19-depleted stem cell transplant. V gene TRBV3-1 combines with J gene TRBJ2-7; D unresolved. DNA of the CDR3: TGTGCCAGCAGCCAAGATGGGTACGAGCAGTACTTC. Translated, it gives CASSQDGYEQYF.